These 26 T cell receptor beta chains were all obtained from the same sample, sequenced in a study. TCRdb itself ran the RT-PCR reads through MiXCR, one entry per CDR3 protein. The table has about 680,000 distinct CDR3 sequences, 14% seen once. The sequenced sample was memory CD4+ T cells from blood. The receptor source for this set is a female donor in good health, serving as a healthy control.

This clonotype has just a few counts. The chain has TRBV5-1 and TRBJ2-1, with D perhaps being TRBD1 or TRBD2 (5 bases each). Germline CDR1 reads SGHRS; CDR2 reads YFSETQ. Between the trimmed V and J ends, which lost 0 bases and 8 bases, there was a span of 18 bases. This CDR3 is 16 amino acids long. CDR3 nucleotide sequence: TGCGCCAGCAGCTTGGTATTGGCCGGGACGACGGATGAGCAGTTCTTC. Encoded protein: CASSLVLAGTTDEQFF.

The table lists this clonotype with a few counts. The rearrangement joins TRBV20-1 to TRBJ1-2; 12 bases match TRBD1. After removal of 6 bases from V and 5 bases from J, the junction contained 7 bases not matched to a gene. The CDR3 length is 14 residues. Germline V lookup: CDR1 DFQATT, CDR2 SNEGSKA (reference sequence). Written as DNA, the CDR3 is TGCAGTGCCACCGGGACAGGGGGCGCGTATGGCTACACCTTC. It codes for CSATGTGGAYGYTF.

The chain combines TRBV12-3 or TRBV12-4 with TRBJ2-6; TRBD2 is a possible D gene (7 bases). The CDR3 covers 15 residues. The germline V and J ends were trimmed by 5 bases and 2 bases, with 10 bases remaining between them. CDR3 sequence: CASSRGATGANVLTF. CDR3 nucleotide sequence: TGTGCCAGCAGTCGGGGGGCGACTGGGGCCAACGTCCTGACTTTC.

The rearrangement uses TRBV20-1 and TRBJ1-5, with D possibly TRBD1 on 6 matching bases. V was clipped by 0 bases and J by 1 base, with 22 bases between them. Germline V CDR1 and CDR2: DFQATT, SNEGSKA (reference sequence). The length of the CDR3 is 19 residues. This CDR3 is CSARDWRRQGPESNQPQHF. The CDR3 coding sequence is TGCAGTGCTAGAGATTGGAGGCGTCAGGGGCCGGAAAGCAATCAGCCCCAGCATTTT.

This rearrangement joins TRBV5-1 to TRBJ1-1, with unresolved D. V lost 2 bases, J lost 1 base, and 9 bases lay in between. The CDR3 covers 14 residues. Germline values: CDR1 SGHRS, CDR2 YFSETQ. In DNA form, the CDR3 reads TGCGCCAGCAGCTTTCGTGATGGGAACACTGAAGCTTTCTTT. It encodes CASSFRDGNTEAFF. The full variable domain, with the rest looked up from reference TRBV5-1 and TRBJ1-1, is KAGVTQTPRYLIKTRGQQVTLSCSPISGHRSVSWYQQTPGQGLQFLFEYFSETQRNKGNFPGRFSGRQFSNSRSEMNVSTLELGDSALYLCASSFRDGNTEAFFGQGTRLTVV.

This clonotype was observed a few times. The chain recombines TRBV3-1 with TRBJ1-1, with D tentatively TRBD1 (5 bases). The V end lost 1 base, the J end lost 6 bases, and 12 bases lay between the germline ends. Germline V lookup: CDR1 LGHDT, CDR2 YNNKEL (reference sequence). CDR3 length: 14 amino acids. CDR3 loop: CASSQGLGQAEAFF. CDR3 nucleotide sequence: TGTGCCAGCAGCCAAGGGTTGGGGCAGGCTGAAGCTTTCTTT.

V usage is TRBV7-3 and J usage is TRBJ2-2; TRBD2 matches 10 bases. The CDR3 has 16 residues. Trimming at V came to 4 bases and at J to 5 bases, leaving 7 bases not matched to a gene. Looked up from germline, CDR1 is SGHTA and CDR2 is FQGTGA. CDR3 region: CASSSSSGSWTGELFF. In DNA form, the CDR3 reads TGTGCCAGCAGCTCTTCTAGCGGGAGCTGGACCGGGGAGCTGTTTTTT.

This clonotype has at least ten counts. The gene calls are TRBV4-2 and TRBJ2-7, with TRBD2 identical over 8 bases. Germline trimming cut 4 bases from V and 5 bases from J; bases unmatched to any gene: 4. CDR1 and CDR2 from the germline V gene are LGHNA and YNFKEQ. This CDR3 has 13 amino acids. The CDR3 loop reads CASSPGLEDEQYF. The CDR3 DNA reads as TGTGCCAGCAGCCCGGGACTAGAGGACGAGCAGTACTTC.

This clonotype showed up just a few times. V gene TRBV5-1 combines with J gene TRBJ1-2; the D is unclear. Deletions cut 5 bases from V and 0 bases from J, with 11 bases between. This CDR3 comprises 14 residues. Germline CDR1 SGHRS, CDR2 YFSETQ. The CDR3 loop reads CASRSDPTNYGYTF. CDR3 DNA sequence: TGCGCCAGCAGATCGGACCCCACTAACTATGGCTACACCTTC.

This clonotype was picked up a small number of times. V gene TRBV20-1 combines with J gene TRBJ2-5, with 9 bases fitting TRBD2. The ends lost 2 bases at V and 5 bases at J; junction bases unmatched: 3. The germline V gene encodes CDR1 DFQATT and CDR2 SNEGSKA (reference sequence). This CDR3 contains 13 residues. The CDR3 region has the DNA TGCAGTGCTAGATTCAGCGGGGGGGAGACCCAGTACTTC. Protein sequence: CSARFSGGETQYF.

The table lists this clonotype with many counts. The chain recombines TRBV5-5 with TRBJ1-2, with D unclear. The CDR3 has 13 amino acids. The V and J ends lost 0 bases and 6 bases respectively, with 9 bases between them. Germline loops: CDR1 SGHKS, CDR2 YYEKEE (reference sequence). The CDR3 reads CASSLAVIDGYTF. CDR3 DNA: TGTGCCAGCAGCTTGGCGGTGATAGATGGCTACACCTTC.

V gene TRBV20-1 combines with J gene TRBJ2-3, with D uncertain. The CDR3 runs 12 residues. The V and J ends lost 8 bases and 3 bases respectively, with 12 bases between them. The germline V gene has CDR1 DFQATT and CDR2 SNEGSKA (reference sequence). CDR3 nucleotide sequence: TGCAGTTGGAAGTTCGGTACAGATACGCAGTATTTT. Encoded protein: CSWKFGTDTQYF.

The table lists this clonotype with a few counts. V gene TRBV11-3 combines with J gene TRBJ2-1; either TRBD1 or TRBD2 may supply D (5 bases each). Trimming shortened V by 5 bases and J by 5 bases, and 13 bases separated the two germline ends. Germline-derived CDR1 and CDR2 are SGHNT and YENEEA. CDR3 length: 14 amino acids. CDR3 sequence: CASSLGRQNNEQFF. In DNA form, the CDR3 reads TGTGCCAGCAGCCTGGGACGGCAAAACAATGAGCAGTTCTTC.

This clonotype was seen at least ten times. The V call is TRBV5-1, the J call TRBJ2-3; D unresolved. The germline CDR1 and CDR2 sequences are SGHRS and YFSETQ. The length of the CDR3 is 14 residues. The ends were cut back, 0 bases at V and 4 bases at J, with 9 bases in the middle. This CDR3 is CASSLAAEADTQYF. As DNA, the CDR3 is TGCGCCAGCAGCTTGGCCGCGGAAGCAGATACGCAGTATTTT.

This clonotype has a count of ten or more. The chain recombines TRBV9 with TRBJ2-3; D tentatively fits TRBD1 or TRBD2 (5 bases each). The CDR3 length is 17 residues. Germline-derived CDR1 and CDR2 are SGDLS and YYNGEE. V lost 4 bases and J 0 bases, leaving 18 bases between the germline ends. The CDR3 DNA reads TGTGCCAGCAGCCCCGGGGCAATAACGATTAGCACAGATACGCAGTATTTT. It specifies CASSPGAITISTDTQYF.

The chain employs TRBV5-8 and TRBJ2-3; D is unresolved. This CDR3 comprises 16 residues. Germline CDR1 SGHTS, CDR2 YDEGEE. With 1 base removed from V and 8 bases from J, the gap between germline ends came to 20 bases. CDR3 in DNA: TGTGCCAGCAGCTTGCAAAGGGTTTCTACACAGATTACGCAGTATTTT. Its protein is CASSLQRVSTQITQYF.

In this sample, this clonotype turned up once. This CDR3 reads CASSLPASGANVLTF. CDR3 DNA: TGTGCCAGCAGCTTGCCGGCCTCTGGGGCCAACGTCCTGACTTTC. The gene calls are TRBV7-2 and TRBJ2-6; no clear D gene. The CDR3 runs 15 residues. Germline lookup yields CDR1 SGHTA and CDR2 FQGNSA. Between the trimmed V and J ends, which lost 3 bases and 0 bases, there was a span of 6 bases.

This clonotype occurred a few times. V is TRBV6-2 or TRBV6-3 and J is TRBJ2-6, with D unclear. With 8 bases removed from V and 0 bases from J, the gap between germline ends came to 5 bases. The germline CDR1 and CDR2 sequences are MNHEY and SVGEGT. This CDR3 is 13 amino acids long. This CDR3 reads CASVLSGANVLTF. The DNA of the CDR3 is TGTGCCAGCGTACTCTCTGGGGCCAACGTCCTGACTTTC.

Ten or more counts support this clonotype. This rearrangement joins TRBV10-3 to TRBJ2-7; D is possibly TRBD1 or TRBD2 (5 bases each). CDR1 and CDR2 from the germline V gene are ENHRY and SYGVKD. Trimming left V 3 bases short and J 2 bases short, with 14 bases between. The CDR3 contains 15 residues. The CDR3 DNA reads as TGTGCCATCAGTGATCTCGGGACCAACCCCTACGAGCAGTACTTC. It yields the protein CAISDLGTNPYEQYF.

At least ten counts were recorded for this clonotype. V gene TRBV4-1 combines with J gene TRBJ2-4; 11 positions match TRBD2. Trimming at V came to 4 bases and at J to 0 bases, leaving 8 bases not matched to a gene. The CDR3 is made up of 18 amino acids. CDR1 and CDR2 (germline): MGHRA, YSYEKL. The CDR3 protein is CASSLSSGRPLAKNIQYF. CDR3 DNA sequence: TGCGCCAGCAGCCTATCTAGCGGGAGGCCCCTAGCCAAAAACATTCAGTACTTC.

V gene TRBV7-3 combines with J gene TRBJ2-1, with TRBD1 matching 9 bases. The CDR3 totals 17 residues. With 4 bases clipped from V and 0 bases from J, the junction kept 7 bases outside the gene matches. Germline loops: CDR1 SGHTA, CDR2 FQGTGA. CDR3 sequence reads: CASSSSQGALSYNEQFF. CDR3 bases: TGTGCCAGCAGCTCATCACAGGGGGCCCTCTCCTACAATGAGCAGTTCTTC.

This clonotype showed up just a few times. The V gene is TRBV20-1, the J gene TRBJ2-5; D gene unclear. Germline V gene data show CDR1 as DFQATT and CDR2 as SNEGSKA (reference sequence). The CDR3 is made up of 12 amino acids. Trimming cost V 6 bases and J 1 base, with 9 bases left between them. The CDR3 sequence is CSASPFQETQYF. The DNA of the CDR3 is TGCAGTGCCTCCCCCTTCCAAGAGACCCAGTACTTC.

The chain combines TRBV10-2 with TRBJ1-2, with D tentatively TRBD1 (6 bases). The CDR3 is 14 amino acids. V was cut by 2 bases and J by 5 bases, with 12 bases left in between. The germline V gene encodes CDR1 WSHSY and CDR2 SAAADI. The chain's CDR3 is CASSEGRRGYGYTF. The CDR3 DNA sequence: TGCGCCAGCAGTGAGGGTAGAAGGGGGTATGGCTACACCTTC.

This chain connects TRBV6-1 to TRBJ1-1; a weak D match, TRBD1 (6 bases). The CDR3 totals 13 residues. CDR1 is MNHNS, CDR2 SASEGT, per germline. Trimming left V 2 bases short and J 11 bases short, with 15 bases between. This CDR3 is CASSESRDTRAFF. The DNA of the CDR3 is TGTGCCAGCAGTGAAAGTCGGGACACGCGGGCTTTCTTT.

The rearrangement links TRBV5-1 to TRBJ2-3, with 8 nucleotides matching TRBD2. CDR1 SGHRS and CDR2 YFSETQ come from the germline V gene. The CDR3 is 14 residues long. The J segment lost 11 bases and the V segment lost 0 bases, leaving 8 bases of the junction unmatched. The CDR3 DNA follows: TGCGCCAGCAGCTTGGTATTAGAGGCGGGAGGGCAGTATTTT. Its protein product is CASSLVLEAGGQYF.

This clonotype was recorded many times. V and J are TRBV12-3 or TRBV12-4 and TRBJ2-1; D may be TRBD1 (5 bases). V lost 7 bases and J 7 bases, leaving 17 bases between the germline ends. This CDR3 is 14 amino acids long. The DNA for the CDR3 is TGTGCCAGCACCCTGCCATCAGGGTTGAATGAGCAGTTCTTC. It specifies CASTLPSGLNEQFF.